This TCR beta chain is drawn from a study of regulatory and conventional T cells in RAG deficiency. Conventional CD4+ T cells were sorted from blood as CD25-low CD127-high cells. Broader study findings: Omenn patients showed >85% Treg-Tconv overlap and shorter CDR3 lengths. Omenn syndrome and CID/AS patients had about 100-fold fewer unique Treg TCR beta sequences, versus about 10-fold elsewhere. Control T-cell subsets had markedly higher Shannon entropy and lower Simpson indices than RAG-deficient patients.

Measured with immunoSEQ multiplex PCR; TCRdb has only the in-frame clones, and not every one. The sample lists about 30,000 clones, approximately 96% occurring once. Concerning this clone: Its antigen is currently unknown.

With 6 bases removed from V and 7 bases from J, the gap between germline ends came to 16 bases. In germline, CDR1 is MNHEY, CDR2 SVGAGI. This CDR3 spans 13 amino acids. This same sample was also part of a study on regulatory T cells. That paper adds: Amplification used 52 TRBV primers and 13 TRBJ primers. Skewed V and J usage and few unique V-J pairs marked patient repertoires, most in Tregs.

The chain uses TRBV6-5 and TRBJ2-7, with D tentatively TRBD1 (6 bases). Sequenced sample: CD25- CD4+ T cells sorted from blood. The origin of this receptor is a human donor in good health. The CDR3 DNA is TGTGCCAGCAGGGGGCAACAGGGTGGTGAGCAGTACTTC. Its translation is CASRGQQGGEQYF.